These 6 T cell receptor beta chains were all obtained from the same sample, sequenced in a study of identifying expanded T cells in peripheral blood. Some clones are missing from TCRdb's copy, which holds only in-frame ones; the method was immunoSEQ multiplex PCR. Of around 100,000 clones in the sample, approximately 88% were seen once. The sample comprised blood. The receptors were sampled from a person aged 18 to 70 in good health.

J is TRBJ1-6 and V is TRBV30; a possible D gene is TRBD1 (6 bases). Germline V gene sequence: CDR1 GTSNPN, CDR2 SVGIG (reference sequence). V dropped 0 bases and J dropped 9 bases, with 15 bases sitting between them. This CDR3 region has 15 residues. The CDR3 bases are TGTGCCTGGAGTGTAACAGGGACACAAATTTCACCCCTCCACTTT. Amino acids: CAWSVTGTQISPLHF.

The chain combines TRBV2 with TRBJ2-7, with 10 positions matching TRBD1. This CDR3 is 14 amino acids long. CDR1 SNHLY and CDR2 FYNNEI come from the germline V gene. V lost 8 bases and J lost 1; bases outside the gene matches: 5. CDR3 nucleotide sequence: TGTGCCAGCGGAGGACAGGGGGTGTCCTACGAGCAGTACTTC. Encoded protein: CASGGQGVSYEQYF.

CDR3 in amino acids: CASSPPDSAIMNTEAFF. The CDR3 nucleotides are TGTGCCAGCTCACCACCGGACTCAGCAATAATGAACACTGAAGCTTTCTTT. The V gene is TRBV18, the J gene TRBJ1-1; D not certain. The CDR3 loop spans 17 amino acids. Germline V gene data show CDR1 as KGHSH and CDR2 as LQKENI. Deletions cut 0 bases from V and 0 bases from J, with 14 bases between.

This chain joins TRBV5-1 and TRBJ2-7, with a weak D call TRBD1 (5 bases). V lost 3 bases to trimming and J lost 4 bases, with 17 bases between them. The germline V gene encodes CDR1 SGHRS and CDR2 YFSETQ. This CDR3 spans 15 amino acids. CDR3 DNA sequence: TGCGCCAGCAGCTCCCAGGGTAGGTTTGGGTACGAGCAGTACTTC. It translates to CASSSQGRFGYEQYF.

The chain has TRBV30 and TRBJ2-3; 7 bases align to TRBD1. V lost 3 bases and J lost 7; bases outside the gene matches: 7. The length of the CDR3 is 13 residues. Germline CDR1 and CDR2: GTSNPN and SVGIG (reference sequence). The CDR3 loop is CAWSGAGGNTQYF. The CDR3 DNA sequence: TGTGCCTGGAGCGGGGCAGGGGGAAATACGCAGTATTTT.

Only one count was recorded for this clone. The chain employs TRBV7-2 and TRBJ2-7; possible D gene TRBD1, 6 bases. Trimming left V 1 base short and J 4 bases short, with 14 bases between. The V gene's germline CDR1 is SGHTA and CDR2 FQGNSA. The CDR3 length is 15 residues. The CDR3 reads CASSLGLGQFYEQYF. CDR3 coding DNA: TGTGCCAGCAGCTTAGGGTTAGGACAGTTTTACGAGCAGTACTTC.